Given below is one T cell receptor (beta chain) in context. CDR3 length equals 15 residues. Germline V gives CDR1 LGHNA, CDR2 YSLEER. V lost 5 bases and J lost 2, with 15 bases in between. This sample stems from a study of blood T cell repertoires in COVID-19. Authors' methods: Nucleated cell counts were estimated from reference gene primer amplification. Clones were sequenced by immunoSEQ multiplex PCR, and TCRdb holds only the in-frame ones, with some missing. The V and J calls and the clone size are those of that table, but D and trimming were determined from the DNA. The sample lists some 400,000 clones; almost 90% were seen once.

The material sequenced was peripheral blood. The V and J genes are TRBV4-3 and TRBJ1-2; D is undetermined. The TCR comes from a man in his late teens or twenties with active or convalescent COVID-19. CDR3 DNA: TGCGCCAGCAGCGAATTAGTCAATCGGAACTATGGCTACACCTTC. This gives the protein CASSELVNRNYGYTF.